The 15 T cell receptor beta chains given below trace back to one sample, sequenced in a study of cytomegalovirus exposure and HLA in healthy donors. PCR involved 60 Vbeta and 13 Jbeta primers. The repertoire was sequenced with immunoSEQ multiplex PCR; TCRdb's copy has only in-frame clones and lacks some. Here the sample spans approximately 77,000 clones, more than 55% being singletons. The specimen was PBMCs. The receptors derive from a man aged 55 to 70 in good health and CMV-seropositive.

Only a few counts were recorded for this clone. The chain uses TRBV6-6 and TRBJ2-7; unclear D gene. Per germline, CDR1 MNHNY and CDR2 SVGAGI (reference sequence). V was trimmed by 7 bases and J by 3 bases, leaving 4 bases between them. The CDR3 extends over 10 amino acids. The chain's CDR3 is CASILYEQYF. The CDR3 DNA reads TGTGCCAGCATTCTCTACGAGCAGTACTTC.

This clone was counted once. The chain uses TRBV2 and TRBJ2-7; tentative D call: TRBD1 (8 bases). CDR1 and CDR2 from the germline V gene are SNHLY and FYNNEI. There are 13 residues in the CDR3. Trimming shortened V by 10 bases and J by 2 bases, and 15 bases separated the two germline ends. The CDR3 DNA sequence: TGTGCCACACAGGGGGGGCTCGCCTACGAGCAGTACTTC. Amino acid sequence: CATQGGLAYEQYF. The full variable domain, completed using reference TRBV2 and TRBJ2-7, is EPEVTQTPSHQVTQMGQEVILRCVPISNHLYFYWYRQILGQKVEFLVSFYNNEISEKSEIFDDQFSVERPDGSNFTLKIRSTKLEDSAMYFCATQGGLAYEQYFGPGTRLTVT.

The chain couples TRBV29-1 to TRBJ1-2, with TRBD1 as a possible D gene (5 bases). V was trimmed by 4 bases and J by 5 bases, leaving 23 bases between them. Germline V CDR1 and CDR2: SQVTM, ANQGSEA. The CDR3 runs to 16 residues. In DNA form, the CDR3 reads TGCAGCGTTGGCTCCTTCAGGGTTGGGTTAGGGTATGGCTACACCTTC. Residues: CSVGSFRVGLGYGYTF.

The CDR3 loop is CASSPSGVEQYF. The CDR3 nucleotides are TGTGCCAGCTCACCAAGCGGGGTCGAGCAGTACTTC. The chain recombines TRBV18 with TRBJ2-7; the match to TRBD2 covers 7 bases. The J segment lost 6 bases and the V segment lost 2 bases, leaving 1 base of the junction unmatched. From germline, CDR1 is KGHSH and CDR2 LQKENI. This CDR3 is built from 12 residues.

This chain links TRBV19 with TRBJ1-1; 9 bases fit TRBD1. The CDR3 covers 14 residues. Germline values: CDR1 LNHDA, CDR2 SQIVND (reference sequence). The junction had 2 bases not matched to a gene; V was cut back by 4 bases and J by 2 bases. DNA of the CDR3: TGTGCCAGTAGTACGACAGGGGGTAACACTGAAGCTTTCTTT. This encodes CASSTTGGNTEAFF.

This clone has just a few counts. The J gene is TRBJ2-5, the V gene TRBV5-1; 7 bases align to TRBD1. There are 16 residues in the CDR3. Per the germline V gene, CDR1 is SGHRS and CDR2 is YFSETQ. After removal of 0 bases from V and 1 base from J, the junction contained 6 bases not matched to a gene. The CDR3 nucleotides read TGCGCCAGCAGCTTGGCCTTAGGGGGCCTCCAAGAGACCCAGTACTTC. This translates into CASSLALGGLQETQYF.

This clone was observed a handful of times. The rearrangement links TRBV5-1 to TRBJ1-6, with 9 bases aligning to TRBD1. J gave up 7 bases and V 1 base, and 12 bases lay outside the gene matches. The CDR3 loop spans 18 amino acids. CDR1 and CDR2 from the germline V gene are SGHRS and YFSETQ. The CDR3 protein is CASSLRLRTGVTNSPLHF. The CDR3 DNA reads as TGCGCCAGCAGCTTGCGACTTCGGACAGGGGTAACAAATTCACCCCTCCACTTT.

This sequence joins TRBV10-2 and TRBJ2-7; 12 nucleotides match TRBD2. There are 15 residues in the CDR3. Germline V gives CDR1 WSHSY, CDR2 SAAADI. The V and J ends lost 4 bases and 6 bases, in that order; junction bases with no gene match: 7. The CDR3 sequence: CASSVLAGGLAEQYF. The CDR3 DNA follows: TGCGCCAGCAGTGTGCTAGCGGGAGGGCTAGCCGAGCAGTACTTC.

The chain uses TRBV5-1 and TRBJ2-7, with 11 bases identical to TRBD1. This CDR3 comprises 15 residues. Germline CDR1 SGHRS, CDR2 YFSETQ. V dropped 4 bases and J dropped 7; count of bases not matched to a gene: 10. CDR3 nucleotides: TGCGCCAGCAGCGGATCCGGGACAGGGGGTGAGGAGCAGTACTTC. As protein: CASSGSGTGGEEQYF.

This sequence joins TRBV10-2 and TRBJ1-1; the match to TRBD1 covers 7 bases. After removal of 7 bases from V and 9 bases from J, the junction contained 8 bases not matched to a gene. In germline, CDR1 is WSHSY, CDR2 SAAADI. The CDR3 length is 12 residues. The CDR3 is CASTRQGGKAFF. In DNA, the CDR3 is TGCGCCAGCACCCGACAGGGAGGAAAAGCTTTCTTT.

The rearrangement joins TRBV7-9 to TRBJ2-1; TRBD1 is a possible D gene (5 bases). Germline V gene data show CDR1 as SEHNR and CDR2 as FQNEAQ (reference sequence). Deletions cut 0 bases from V and 6 bases from J, with 9 bases between. The CDR3 has 14 residues. The CDR3 region has the DNA TGTGCCAGCAGCTTAGCGGGGCCCGGCAATGAGCAGTTCTTC. It specifies CASSLAGPGNEQFF.

The chain carries TRBV27 and TRBJ2-7; D uncertain. The V and J ends lost 3 bases and 3 bases respectively, with 12 bases between them. This CDR3 contains 14 residues. Germline values: CDR1 MNHEY, CDR2 SMNVEV (reference sequence). CDR3 nucleotide sequence: TGTGCCAGCAGTTTCGGAGCCACCTACTACGAGCAGTACTTC. Translated, it gives CASSFGATYYEQYF.

CDR3 loop: CASSLGSGGTLEQYF. The CDR3 coding sequence is TGTGCCAGCAGCTTGGGTAGCGGGGGAACTCTCGAGCAGTACTTC. The chain carries TRBV11-2 and TRBJ2-5; the match to TRBD2 covers 9 bases. Near its end, the DNA agrees better with TRBJ2-7, so the J call may be wrong. The CDR3 extends over 15 amino acids. Germline values: CDR1 SGHAT, CDR2 FQNNGV.

The sample holds one count of this clone. The V gene is TRBV7-6, the J gene TRBJ2-7; D may be TRBD2 (6 bases). The V end was cut by 0 bases, the J end by 6 bases, with 6 bases between. Germline lookup yields CDR1 SGHVS and CDR2 FNYEAQ. The CDR3 extends over 12 amino acids. The CDR3, as DNA: TGTGCCAGCAGCTTAGCCGGGGGCGAGCAGTACTTC. Protein: CASSLAGGEQYF.

The chain combines TRBV5-1 with TRBJ2-3, with TRBD2 identical over 11 bases. The V gene end was trimmed by 6 bases and the J gene end by 6 bases; junction bases not matched to a gene: 6. Germline V lookup: CDR1 SGHRS, CDR2 YFSETQ. There are 14 residues in the CDR3. CDR3 DNA sequence: TGCGCCAGCAAACTTAGCGGGAGGGAGGATACGCAGTATTTT. It yields the protein CASKLSGREDTQYF.